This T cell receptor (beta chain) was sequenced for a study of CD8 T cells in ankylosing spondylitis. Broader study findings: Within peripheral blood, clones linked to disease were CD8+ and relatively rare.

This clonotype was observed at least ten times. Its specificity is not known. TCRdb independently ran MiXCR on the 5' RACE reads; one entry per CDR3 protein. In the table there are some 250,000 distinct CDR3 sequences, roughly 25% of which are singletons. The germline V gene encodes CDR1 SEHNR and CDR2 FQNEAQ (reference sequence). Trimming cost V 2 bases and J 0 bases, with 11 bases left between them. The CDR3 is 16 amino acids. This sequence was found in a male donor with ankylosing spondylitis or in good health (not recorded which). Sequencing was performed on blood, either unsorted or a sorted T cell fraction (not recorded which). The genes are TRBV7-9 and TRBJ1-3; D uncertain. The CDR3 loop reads CASSLSPHFSGNTIYF. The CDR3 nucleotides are TGTGCCAGCAGCTTATCCCCCCACTTCTCTGGAAACACCATATATTTT.